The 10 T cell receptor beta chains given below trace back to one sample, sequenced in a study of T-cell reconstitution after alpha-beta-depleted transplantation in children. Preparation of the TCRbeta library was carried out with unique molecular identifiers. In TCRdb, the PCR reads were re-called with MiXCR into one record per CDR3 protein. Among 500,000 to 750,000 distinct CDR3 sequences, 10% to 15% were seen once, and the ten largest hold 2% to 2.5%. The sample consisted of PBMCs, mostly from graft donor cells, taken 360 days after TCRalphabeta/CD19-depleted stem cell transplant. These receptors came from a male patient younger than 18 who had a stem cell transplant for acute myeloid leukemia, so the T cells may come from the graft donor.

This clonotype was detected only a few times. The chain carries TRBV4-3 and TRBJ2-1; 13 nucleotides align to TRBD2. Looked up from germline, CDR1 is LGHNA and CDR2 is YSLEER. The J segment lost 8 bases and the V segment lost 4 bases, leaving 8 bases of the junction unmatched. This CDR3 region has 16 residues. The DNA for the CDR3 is TGCGCCAGCAGCCCTCGGACTAGCGGGAGTAGGGATGAGCAGTTCTTC. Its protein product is CASSPRTSGSRDEQFF.

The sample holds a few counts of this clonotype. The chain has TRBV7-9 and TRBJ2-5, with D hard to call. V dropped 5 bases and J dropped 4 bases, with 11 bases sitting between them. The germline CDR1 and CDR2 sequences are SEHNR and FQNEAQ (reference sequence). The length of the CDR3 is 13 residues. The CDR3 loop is CASSPWTVETQYF. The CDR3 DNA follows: TGTGCCAGCAGCCCCTGGACGGTAGAGACCCAGTACTTC.

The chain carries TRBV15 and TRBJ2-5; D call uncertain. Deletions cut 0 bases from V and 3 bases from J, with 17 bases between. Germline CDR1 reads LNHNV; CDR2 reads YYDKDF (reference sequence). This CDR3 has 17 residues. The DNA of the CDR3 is TGTGCCACCAGCAGAGATTTGGTCGGGTTTGGGGAAGAGACCCAGTACTTC. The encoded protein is CATSRDLVGFGEETQYF.

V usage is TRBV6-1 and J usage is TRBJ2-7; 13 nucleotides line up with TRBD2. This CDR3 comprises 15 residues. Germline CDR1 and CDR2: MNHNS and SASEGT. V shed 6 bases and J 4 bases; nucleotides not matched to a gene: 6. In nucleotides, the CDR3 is TGTGCCAGCAGCCCTACGGGACTAGCGGGGTACGAGCAGTACTTC. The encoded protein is CASSPTGLAGYEQYF.

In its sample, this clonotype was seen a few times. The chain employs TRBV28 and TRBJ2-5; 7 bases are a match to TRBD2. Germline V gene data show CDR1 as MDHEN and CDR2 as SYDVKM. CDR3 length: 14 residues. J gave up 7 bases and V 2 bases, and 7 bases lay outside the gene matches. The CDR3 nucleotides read TGTGCCAGCAGTTTAAGCGGGGCCTCAGGGACCCAGTACTTC. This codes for CASSLSGASGTQYF.

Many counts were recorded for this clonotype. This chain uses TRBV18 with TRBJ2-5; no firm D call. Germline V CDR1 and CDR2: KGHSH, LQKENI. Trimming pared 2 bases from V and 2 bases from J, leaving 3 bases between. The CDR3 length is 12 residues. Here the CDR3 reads CASSPGQETQYF. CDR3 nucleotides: TGTGCCAGCTCACCAGGACAAGAGACCCAGTACTTC.

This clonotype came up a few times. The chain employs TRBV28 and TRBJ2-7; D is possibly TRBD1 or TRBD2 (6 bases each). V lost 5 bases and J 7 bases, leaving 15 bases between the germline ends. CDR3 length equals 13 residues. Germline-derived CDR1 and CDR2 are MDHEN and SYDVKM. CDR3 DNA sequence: TGTGCCAGCAGTCCAACCACAGGGAGGGAGCAGTACTTC. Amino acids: CASSPTTGREQYF. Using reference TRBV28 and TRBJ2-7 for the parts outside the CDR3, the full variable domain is DVKVTQSSRYLVKRTGEKVFLECVQDMDHENMFWYRQDPGLGLRLIYFSYDVKMKEKGDIPEGYSVSREKKERFSLILESASTNQTSMYLCASSPTTGREQYFGPGTRLTVT.

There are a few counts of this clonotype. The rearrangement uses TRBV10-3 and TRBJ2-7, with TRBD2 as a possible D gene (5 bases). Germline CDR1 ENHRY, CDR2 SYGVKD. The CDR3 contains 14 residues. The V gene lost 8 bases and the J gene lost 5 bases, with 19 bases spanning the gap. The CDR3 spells CAISRALGPNEQYF. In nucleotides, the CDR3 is TGTGCCATCTCGAGGGCCCTGGGTCCTAACGAGCAGTACTTC.

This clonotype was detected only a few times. In DNA form, the CDR3 reads TGTGCCAGCAGTTACAGGACTAGCGGGACGAACAATGAGCAGTTCTTC. This translates into CASSYRTSGTNNEQFF. J is TRBJ2-1 and V is TRBV6-5; 12 bases map to TRBD2. This CDR3 has 16 residues. Germline lookup yields CDR1 MNHEY and CDR2 SVGAGI. Trimming took 2 bases from V and 5 from J; bases not matched to a gene: 4.

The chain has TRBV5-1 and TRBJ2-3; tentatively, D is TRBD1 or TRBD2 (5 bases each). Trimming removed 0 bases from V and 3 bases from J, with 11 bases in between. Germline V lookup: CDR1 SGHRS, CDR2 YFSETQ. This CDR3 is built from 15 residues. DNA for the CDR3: TGCGCCAGCAGCTTGGTGGGGGATATAACAGATACGCAGTATTTT. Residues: CASSLVGDITDTQYF.